This is a list of T cell receptor beta chains from one sample in a study of CD8+ T cells in alopecia areata. The assay was immunoSEQ multiplex PCR, and TCRdb's table has in-frame clones only and misses some. The sample holds under 350,000 clones; 55% to 75% are singletons and the top ten take less than 2%. The specimen was CD4+ T cells sorted from blood, collected at week 24, from a patient treated with tofacitinib. The receptors were sampled from a human donor with alopecia areata. Each CDR3 is given with its conserved first and last residue. A D gene is named only where the DNA matches it firmly. Clone size is not always given. Where it is, it says once, few, many or a class for expanded clones.

J gene,clone size,V gene,D gene,CDR3 protein,CDR3 DNA
TRBJ1-2,few,TRBV7-9,TRBD1,CASSLPQGVGYTF,TGTGCCAGCAGCCTCCCACAGGGGGTAGGCTACACCTTC
TRBJ1-4,few,TRBV10-3,TRBD1,CAISGTGPGEKLFF,TGTGCCATCAGTGGGACAGGTCCCGGTGAAAAACTGTTTTTT
TRBJ2-4,few,TRBV5-1,NA,CASSLGLAKNIQYF,TGCGCCAGCAGCTTGGGTTTGGCCAAAAACATTCAGTACTTC
TRBJ1-2,NA,TRBV25-1,TRBD1,CASSERGTGDGYTF,TGTGCCAGCAGTGAACGAGGGACAGGGGATGGCTACACCTTC
TRBJ1-3,NA,TRBV15,TRBD1,CATSRDDRTGVSTIYF,TGTGCCACCAGCAGAGATGACAGGACAGGGGTGAGCACCATATATTTT
TRBJ2-7,NA,TRBV9,TRBD2,CASSQRTSGGEQYF,TGTGCCAGCAGCCAAAGGACTAGCGGGGGAGAGCAGTACTTC
TRBJ1-1,NA,TRBV6-1,NA,CASSEAGPWRVSTEAFF,TGTGCCAGCAGTGAAGCGGGGCCCTGGAGGGTGAGCACTGAAGCTTTCTTT
TRBJ1-2,NA,TRBV9,NA,CASSSHTLGLYGYTF,TGTGCCAGCAGCTCACACACGCTCGGCCTCTATGGCTACACCTTC
TRBJ2-3,NA,TRBV4-1,NA,CASSQDPGDDHTQYF,TGCGCCAGCAGCCAAGATCCGGGGGACGATCATACGCAGTATTTT
TRBJ2-1,few,TRBV7-9,TRBD2,CASSRGLAGSNEQFF,TGTGCCAGCAGCCGGGGACTAGCGGGGTCAAATGAGCAGTTCTTC
TRBJ1-5,NA,TRBV6-5,NA,CACSGGGSQPQHF,TGTGCCTGCTCGGGGGGCGGGAGTCAGCCCCAGCATTTT
TRBJ2-7,NA,TRBV5-1,NA,CASSSDGGNEQYF,TGCGCCAGCAGCTCGGATGGGGGGAACGAGCAGTACTTC